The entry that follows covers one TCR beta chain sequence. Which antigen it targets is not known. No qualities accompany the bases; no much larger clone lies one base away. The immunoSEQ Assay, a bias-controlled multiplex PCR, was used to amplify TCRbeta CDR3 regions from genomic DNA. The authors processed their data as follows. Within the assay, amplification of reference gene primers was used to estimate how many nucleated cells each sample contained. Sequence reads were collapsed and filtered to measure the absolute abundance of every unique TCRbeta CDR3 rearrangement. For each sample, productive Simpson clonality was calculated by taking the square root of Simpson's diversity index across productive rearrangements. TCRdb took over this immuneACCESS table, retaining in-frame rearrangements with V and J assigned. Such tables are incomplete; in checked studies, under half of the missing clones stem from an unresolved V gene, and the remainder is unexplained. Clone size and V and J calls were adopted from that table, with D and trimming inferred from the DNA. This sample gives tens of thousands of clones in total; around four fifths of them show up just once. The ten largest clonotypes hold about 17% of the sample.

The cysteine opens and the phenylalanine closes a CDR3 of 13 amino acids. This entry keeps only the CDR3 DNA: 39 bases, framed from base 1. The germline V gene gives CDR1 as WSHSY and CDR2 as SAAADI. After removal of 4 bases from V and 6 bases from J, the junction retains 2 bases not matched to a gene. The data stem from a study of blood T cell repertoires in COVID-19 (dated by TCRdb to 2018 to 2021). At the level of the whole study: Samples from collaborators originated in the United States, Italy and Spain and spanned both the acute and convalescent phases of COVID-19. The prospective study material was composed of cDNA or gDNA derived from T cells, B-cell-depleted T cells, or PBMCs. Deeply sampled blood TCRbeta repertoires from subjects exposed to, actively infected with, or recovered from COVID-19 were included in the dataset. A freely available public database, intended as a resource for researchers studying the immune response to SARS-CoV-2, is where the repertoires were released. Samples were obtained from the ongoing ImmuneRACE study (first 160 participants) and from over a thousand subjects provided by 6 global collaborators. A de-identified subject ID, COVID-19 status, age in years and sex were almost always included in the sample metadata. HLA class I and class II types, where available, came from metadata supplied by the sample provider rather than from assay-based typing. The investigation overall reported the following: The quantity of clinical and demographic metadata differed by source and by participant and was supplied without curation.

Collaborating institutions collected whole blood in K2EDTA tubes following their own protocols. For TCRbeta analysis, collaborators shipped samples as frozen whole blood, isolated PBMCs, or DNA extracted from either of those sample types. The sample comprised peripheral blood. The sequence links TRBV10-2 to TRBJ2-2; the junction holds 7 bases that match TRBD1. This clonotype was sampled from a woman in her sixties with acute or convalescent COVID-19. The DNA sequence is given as TGCGCCAGCAGTGGTCAGGGGGCCGGGGAGCTGTTTTTT. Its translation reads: CASSGQGAGELFF.